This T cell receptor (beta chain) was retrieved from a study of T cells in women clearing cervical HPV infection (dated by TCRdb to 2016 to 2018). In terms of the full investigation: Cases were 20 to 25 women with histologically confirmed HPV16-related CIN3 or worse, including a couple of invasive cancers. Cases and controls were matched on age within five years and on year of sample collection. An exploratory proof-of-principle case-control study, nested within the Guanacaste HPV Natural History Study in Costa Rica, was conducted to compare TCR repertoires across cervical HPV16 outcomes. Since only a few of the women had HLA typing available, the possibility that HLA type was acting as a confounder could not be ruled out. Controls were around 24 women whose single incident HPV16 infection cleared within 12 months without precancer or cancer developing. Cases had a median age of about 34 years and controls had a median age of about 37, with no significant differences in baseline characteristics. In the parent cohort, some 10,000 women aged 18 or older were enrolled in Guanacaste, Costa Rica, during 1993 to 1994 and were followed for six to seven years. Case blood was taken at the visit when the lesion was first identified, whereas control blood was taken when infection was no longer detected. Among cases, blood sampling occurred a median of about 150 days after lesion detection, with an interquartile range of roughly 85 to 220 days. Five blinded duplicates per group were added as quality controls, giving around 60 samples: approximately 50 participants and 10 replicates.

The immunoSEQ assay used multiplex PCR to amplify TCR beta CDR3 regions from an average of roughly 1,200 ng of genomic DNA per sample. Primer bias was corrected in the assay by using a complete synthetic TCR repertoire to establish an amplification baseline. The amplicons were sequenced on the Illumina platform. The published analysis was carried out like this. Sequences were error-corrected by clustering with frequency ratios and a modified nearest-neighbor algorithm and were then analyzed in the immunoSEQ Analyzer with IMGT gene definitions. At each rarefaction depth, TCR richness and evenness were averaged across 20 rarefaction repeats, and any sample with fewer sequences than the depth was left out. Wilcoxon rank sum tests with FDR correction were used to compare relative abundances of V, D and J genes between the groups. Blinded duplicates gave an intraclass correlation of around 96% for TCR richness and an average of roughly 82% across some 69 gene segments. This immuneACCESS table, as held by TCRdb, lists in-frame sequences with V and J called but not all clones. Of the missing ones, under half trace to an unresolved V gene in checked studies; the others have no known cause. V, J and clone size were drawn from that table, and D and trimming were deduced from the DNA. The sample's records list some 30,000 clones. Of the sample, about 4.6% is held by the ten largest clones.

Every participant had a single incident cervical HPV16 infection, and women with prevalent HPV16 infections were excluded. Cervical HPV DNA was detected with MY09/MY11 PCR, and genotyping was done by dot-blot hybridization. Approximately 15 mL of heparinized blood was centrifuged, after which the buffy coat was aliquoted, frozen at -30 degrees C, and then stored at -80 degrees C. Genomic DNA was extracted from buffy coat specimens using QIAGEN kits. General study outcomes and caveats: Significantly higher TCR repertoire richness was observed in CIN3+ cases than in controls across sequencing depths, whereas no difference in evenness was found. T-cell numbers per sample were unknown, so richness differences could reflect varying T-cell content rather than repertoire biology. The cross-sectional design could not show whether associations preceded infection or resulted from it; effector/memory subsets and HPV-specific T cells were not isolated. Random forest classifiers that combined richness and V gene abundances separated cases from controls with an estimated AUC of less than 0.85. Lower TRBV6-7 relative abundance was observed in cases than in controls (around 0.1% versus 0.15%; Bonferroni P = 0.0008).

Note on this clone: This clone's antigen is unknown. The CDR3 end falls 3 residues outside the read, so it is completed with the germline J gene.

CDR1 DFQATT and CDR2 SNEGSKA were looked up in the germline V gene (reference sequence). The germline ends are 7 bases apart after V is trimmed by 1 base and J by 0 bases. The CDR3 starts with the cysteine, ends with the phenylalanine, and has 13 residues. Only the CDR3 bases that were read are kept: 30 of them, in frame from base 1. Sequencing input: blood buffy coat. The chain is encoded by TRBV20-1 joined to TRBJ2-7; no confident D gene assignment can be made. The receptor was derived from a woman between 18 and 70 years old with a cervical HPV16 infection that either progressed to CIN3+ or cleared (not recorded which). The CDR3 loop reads CSARGAYSYEQYF. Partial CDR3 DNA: TGCAGTGCTAGAGGGGCCTACTCCTACGAG.